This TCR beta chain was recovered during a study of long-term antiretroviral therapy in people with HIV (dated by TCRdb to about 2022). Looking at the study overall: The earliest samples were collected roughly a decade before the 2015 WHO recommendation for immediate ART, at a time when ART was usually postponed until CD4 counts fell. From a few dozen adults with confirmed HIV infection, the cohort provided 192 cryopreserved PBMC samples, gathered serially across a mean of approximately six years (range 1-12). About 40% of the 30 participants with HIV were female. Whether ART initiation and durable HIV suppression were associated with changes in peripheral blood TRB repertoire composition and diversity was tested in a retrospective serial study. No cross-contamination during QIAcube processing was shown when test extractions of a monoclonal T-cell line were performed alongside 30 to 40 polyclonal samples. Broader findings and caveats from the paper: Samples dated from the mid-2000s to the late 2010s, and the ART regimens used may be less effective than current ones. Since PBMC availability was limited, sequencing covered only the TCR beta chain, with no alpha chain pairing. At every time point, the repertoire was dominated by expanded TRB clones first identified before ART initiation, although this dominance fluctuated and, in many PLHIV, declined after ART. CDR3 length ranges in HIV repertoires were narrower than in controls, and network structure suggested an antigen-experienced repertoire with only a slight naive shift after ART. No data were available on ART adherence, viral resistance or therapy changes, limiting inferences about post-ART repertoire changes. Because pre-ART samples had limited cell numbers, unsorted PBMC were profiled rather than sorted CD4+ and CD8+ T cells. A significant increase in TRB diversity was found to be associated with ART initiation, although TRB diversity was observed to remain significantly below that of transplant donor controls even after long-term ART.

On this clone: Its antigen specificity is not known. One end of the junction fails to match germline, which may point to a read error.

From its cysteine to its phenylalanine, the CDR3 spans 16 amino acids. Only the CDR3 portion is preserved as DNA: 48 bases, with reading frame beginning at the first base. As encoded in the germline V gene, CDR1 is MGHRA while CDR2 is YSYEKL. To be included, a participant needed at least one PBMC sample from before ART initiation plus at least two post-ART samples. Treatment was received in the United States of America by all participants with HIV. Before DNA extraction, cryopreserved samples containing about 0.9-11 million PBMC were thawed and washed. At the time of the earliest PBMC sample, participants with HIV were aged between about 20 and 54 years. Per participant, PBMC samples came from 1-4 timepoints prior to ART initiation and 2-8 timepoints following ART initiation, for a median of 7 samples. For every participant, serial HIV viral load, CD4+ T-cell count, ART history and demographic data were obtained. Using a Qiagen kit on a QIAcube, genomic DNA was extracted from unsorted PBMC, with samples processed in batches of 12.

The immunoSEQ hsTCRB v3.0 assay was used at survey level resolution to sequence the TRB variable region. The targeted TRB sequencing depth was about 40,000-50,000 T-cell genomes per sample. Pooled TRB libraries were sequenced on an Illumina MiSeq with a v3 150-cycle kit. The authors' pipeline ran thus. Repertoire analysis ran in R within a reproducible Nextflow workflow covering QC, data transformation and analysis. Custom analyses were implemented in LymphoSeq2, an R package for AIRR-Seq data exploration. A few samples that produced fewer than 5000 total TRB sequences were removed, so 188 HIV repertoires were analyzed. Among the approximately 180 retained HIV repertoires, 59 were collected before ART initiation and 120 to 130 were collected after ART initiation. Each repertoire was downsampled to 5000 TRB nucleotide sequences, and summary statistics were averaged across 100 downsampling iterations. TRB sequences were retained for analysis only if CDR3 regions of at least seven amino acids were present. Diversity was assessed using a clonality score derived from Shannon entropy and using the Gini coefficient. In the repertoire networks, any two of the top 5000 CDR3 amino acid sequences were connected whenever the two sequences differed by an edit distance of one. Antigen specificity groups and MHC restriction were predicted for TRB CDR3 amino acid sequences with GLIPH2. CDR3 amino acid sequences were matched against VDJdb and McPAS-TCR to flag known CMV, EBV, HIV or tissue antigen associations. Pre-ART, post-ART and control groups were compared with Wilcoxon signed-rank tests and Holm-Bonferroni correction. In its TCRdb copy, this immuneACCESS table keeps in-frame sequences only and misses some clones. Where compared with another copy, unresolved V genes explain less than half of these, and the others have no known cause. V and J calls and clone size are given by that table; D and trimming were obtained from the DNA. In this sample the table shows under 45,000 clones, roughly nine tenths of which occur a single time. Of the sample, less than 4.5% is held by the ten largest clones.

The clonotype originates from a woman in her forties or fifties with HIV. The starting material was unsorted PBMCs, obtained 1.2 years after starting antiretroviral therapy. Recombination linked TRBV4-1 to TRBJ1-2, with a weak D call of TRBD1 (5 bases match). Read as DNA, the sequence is TGCGCCAGCAGCCAAGATTTGGGGGAGGCGTATTATGGCCACACCTTC. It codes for CASSQDLGEAYYGHTF.